One sample yielded the 7 T cell receptor beta chains listed below, sequenced in a study of CD8 T cells in Susac syndrome. When the RNA was reverse transcribed, random hexamers were used with an input of roughly 0.45 to 1 ug. TCRdb re-called the immunoSEQ multiplex PCR reads with MiXCR, one entry per CDR3 protein. Among 150,000 to 200,000 distinct CDR3 sequences listed, approximately 94% were seen once. Sequencing was carried out using CD4+ T cells from PBMCs. These receptors came from a human donor with multiple sclerosis.

The chain links TRBV30 to TRBJ2-4, with TRBD2 matching over 7 bases. The germline gives CDR1 GTSNPN, CDR2 SVGIG (reference sequence). This CDR3 spans 16 amino acids. V lost 1 base and J lost 3; bases outside the gene matches: 9. CDR3 nucleotides: TGTGCCTGGAGTGGGAGGCTAGCGGATATCAAAAACATTCAGTACTTC. Translated: CAWSGRLADIKNIQYF.

The chain combines TRBV29-1 with TRBJ1-1; tentative D call: TRBD1 (5 bases). Deletions cut 7 bases from V and 3 bases from J, with 18 bases between. The CDR3 covers 14 residues. CDR1 and CDR2 (germline): SQVTM, ANQGSEA. As DNA, the CDR3 is TGCAGCGCCGCTCGCGGGGGAGGCGACACTGAAGCTTTCTTT. It is translated as CSAARGGGDTEAFF.

This chain's CDR3 is CASLGNTGELFF. The CDR3 DNA sequence: TGTGCCAGCCTAGGGAACACCGGGGAGCTGTTTTTT. The chain has TRBV3-1 and TRBJ2-2; no definite D call. Germline-derived CDR1 and CDR2 are LGHDT and YNNKEL (reference sequence). The V end was cut by 8 bases, the J end by 1 base, with 5 bases between. There are 12 residues in the CDR3.

The rearrangement links TRBV6-5 to TRBJ1-5; TRBD1 agrees at 11 bases. Per germline, CDR1 MNHEY and CDR2 SVGAGI. V lost 6 bases, J lost 9 bases, and 10 bases stayed unmatched. The CDR3 runs to 15 residues. The CDR3: CASRRTGTGGRPQHF. The CDR3 nucleotides read TGTGCCAGCAGGCGTACCGGGACAGGGGGAAGGCCCCAGCATTTT.

The V gene is TRBV28, the J gene TRBJ2-5; D remains ambiguous. V lost 4 bases, J lost 3 bases, and 15 bases lay in between. Germline CDR1 reads MDHEN; CDR2 reads SYDVKM. CDR3 length: 15 amino acids. The CDR3 spells CASSSPGRPEETQYF. In DNA form, the CDR3 reads TGTGCCAGCAGTTCACCCGGACGGCCAGAAGAGACCCAGTACTTC.

This rearrangement joins TRBV9 to TRBJ2-1; TRBD2 matches at 8 bases. This CDR3 is 17 amino acids long. Germline-derived CDR1 and CDR2 are SGDLS and YYNGEE. The V and J ends lost 0 bases and 7 bases, in that order; junction bases with no gene match: 12. The CDR3 DNA sequence: TGTGCCAGCAGCGTAGCTCATACGGGAGGGCCGGAAAATGAGCAGTTCTTC. This sequence encodes CASSVAHTGGPENEQFF. Full variable domain (remainder filled in from reference TRBV9 and TRBJ2-1): DSGVTQTPKHLITATGQRVTLRCSPRSGDLSVYWYQQSLDQGLQFLIQYYNGEERAKGNILERFSAQQFPDLHSELNLSSLELGDSALYFCASSVAHTGGPENEQFFGPGTRLTVL.

The V gene is TRBV5-1, the J gene TRBJ2-3; D may be TRBD2 (5 bases). The CDR3 has 12 residues. Trimming shortened V by 3 bases and J by 6 bases, and 8 bases separated the two germline ends. Germline CDR1 and CDR2: SGHRS and YFSETQ. The CDR3, as DNA: TGCGCCAGCAGCTCGCCGGGGGATACGCAGTATTTT. Amino acids: CASSSPGDTQYF.